This T cell receptor (beta chain) was sequenced for a study of blood T cell repertoires in COVID-19. Turning to the study itself: The samples span acute and convalescent COVID-19 from the United States, Italy and Spain. The cDNA or gDNA used as material had been derived from T cells, B-cell-depleted T cells, or PBMCs.

In the authors' workflow: Reference gene primer amplification yielded estimated nucleated cell counts. TCRdb keeps only in-frame clones here, not all; method: immunoSEQ multiplex PCR. The DNA was the basis for D and trimming; V, J and clone size are from that table. Seen here are approximately 240,000 clones, 70% to 85% observed once, and the top ten hold approximately 4.9%. This CDR3 region has 15 residues. CDR1 is SGHNT and CDR2 is YYREEE in the germline V gene (reference sequence). V shed 3 bases and J shed 4 bases, with 16 bases lying between them. The source is a woman older than 75 with active or convalescent COVID-19. Input material: peripheral blood. This chain uses TRBV5-4 with TRBJ1-1; the D gene is possibly TRBD1 (6 bases). This chain's CDR3 is CASSSRAGEGTEAFF. The CDR3 nucleotides read TGTGCCAGCAGCTCGAGGGCAGGGGAGGGCACTGAAGCTTTCTTT.